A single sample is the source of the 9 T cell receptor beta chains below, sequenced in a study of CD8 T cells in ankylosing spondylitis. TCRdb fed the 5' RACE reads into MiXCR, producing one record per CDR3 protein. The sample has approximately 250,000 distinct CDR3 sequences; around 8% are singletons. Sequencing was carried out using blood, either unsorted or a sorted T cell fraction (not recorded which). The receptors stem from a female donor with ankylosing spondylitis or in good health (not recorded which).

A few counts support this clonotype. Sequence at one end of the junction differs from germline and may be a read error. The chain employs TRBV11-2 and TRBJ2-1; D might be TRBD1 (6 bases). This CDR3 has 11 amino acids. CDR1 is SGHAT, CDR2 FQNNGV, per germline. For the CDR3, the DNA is TGTGCCAGCAGCGCCCAGGGGCAGTACCAGTTC. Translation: CASSAQGQYQF.

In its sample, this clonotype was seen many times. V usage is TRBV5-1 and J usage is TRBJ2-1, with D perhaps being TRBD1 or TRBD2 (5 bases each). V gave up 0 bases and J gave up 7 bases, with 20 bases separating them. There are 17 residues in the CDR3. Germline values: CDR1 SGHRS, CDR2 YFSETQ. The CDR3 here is CASSLDPTPGPTNEQFF. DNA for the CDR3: TGCGCCAGCAGCTTGGACCCCACTCCGGGACCGACAAATGAGCAGTTCTTC.

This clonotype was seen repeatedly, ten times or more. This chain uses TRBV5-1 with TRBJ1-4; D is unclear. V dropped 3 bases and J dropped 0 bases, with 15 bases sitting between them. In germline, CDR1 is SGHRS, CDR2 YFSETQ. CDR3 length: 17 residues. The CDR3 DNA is TGCGCCAGCAGCTCCTCCGGAAACAGTGCAACTAATGAAAAACTGTTTTTT. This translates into CASSSSGNSATNEKLFF.

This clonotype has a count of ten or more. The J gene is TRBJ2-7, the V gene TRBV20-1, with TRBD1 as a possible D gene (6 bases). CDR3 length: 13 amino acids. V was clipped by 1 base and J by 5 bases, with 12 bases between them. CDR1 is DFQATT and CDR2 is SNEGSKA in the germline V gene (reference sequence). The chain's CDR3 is CSARGWGLNEQYF. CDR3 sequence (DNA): TGCAGTGCTAGAGGTTGGGGGCTGAACGAGCAGTACTTC.

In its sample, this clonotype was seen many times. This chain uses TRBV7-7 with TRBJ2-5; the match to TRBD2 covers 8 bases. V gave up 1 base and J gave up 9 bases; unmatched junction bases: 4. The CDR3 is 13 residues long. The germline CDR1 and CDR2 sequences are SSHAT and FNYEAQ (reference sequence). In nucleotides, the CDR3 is TGTGCCAGCAGCTTAGATTTTAGCGGGGCCCAGTACTTC. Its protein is CASSLDFSGAQYF.

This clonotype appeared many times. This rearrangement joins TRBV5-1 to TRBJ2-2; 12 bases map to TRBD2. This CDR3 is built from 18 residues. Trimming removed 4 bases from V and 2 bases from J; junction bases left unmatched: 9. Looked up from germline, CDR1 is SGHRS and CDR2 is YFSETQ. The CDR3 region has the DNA TGCGCCAGCAGCCCACGCGGACTAGCGGGGAGTAACACCGGGGAGCTGTTTTTT. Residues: CASSPRGLAGSNTGELFF.

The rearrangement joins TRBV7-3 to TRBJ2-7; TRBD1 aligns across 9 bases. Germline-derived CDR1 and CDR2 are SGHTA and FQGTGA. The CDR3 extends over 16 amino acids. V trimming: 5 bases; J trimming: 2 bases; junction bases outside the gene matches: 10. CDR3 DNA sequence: TGTGCCAGCAGCCCAGACCCCGGGACAGGGACCTACGAGCAGTACTTC. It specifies CASSPDPGTGTYEQYF.

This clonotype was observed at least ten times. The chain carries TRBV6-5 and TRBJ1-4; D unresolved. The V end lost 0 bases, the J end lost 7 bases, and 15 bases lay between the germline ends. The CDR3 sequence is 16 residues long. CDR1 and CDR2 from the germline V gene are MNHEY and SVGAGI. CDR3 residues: CASSYSPGIVGEKLFF. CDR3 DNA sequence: TGTGCCAGCAGTTACTCGCCTGGCATCGTAGGTGAAAAACTGTTTTTT.

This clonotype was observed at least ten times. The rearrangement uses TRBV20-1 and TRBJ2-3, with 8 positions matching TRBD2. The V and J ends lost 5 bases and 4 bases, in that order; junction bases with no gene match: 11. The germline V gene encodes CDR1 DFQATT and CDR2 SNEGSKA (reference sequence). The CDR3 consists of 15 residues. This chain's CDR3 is CSAGTSAGGADTQYF. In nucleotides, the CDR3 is TGCAGTGCTGGGACCTCGGCGGGAGGCGCAGATACGCAGTATTTT.